Listed here are 5 T cell receptor beta chains from one sample, sequenced in a study of shared clonotypes between healthy human individuals. Libraries were prepared by immunoSEQ multiplex PCR; TCRdb keeps only in-frame clonotypes and omits some of them. The table records about half a million clones, about 78% of them present only once. The material sequenced was PBMCs. The receptors shown here come from a woman between 40 and 55 years old in good health. Some clones in this sample may be carry-over from other donors' samples.

This chain links TRBV25-1 with TRBJ2-3, with 9 bases aligning to TRBD1. This CDR3 region has 16 residues. The J segment lost 4 bases and the V segment lost 1 base, leaving 6 bases of the junction unmatched. Germline assignment: CDR1 MGHDK and CDR2 SYGVNS. The CDR3 coding sequence is TGTGCCAGCAGTGAATTTAGGACAGGGGTCGCAGATACGCAGTATTTT. Protein product: CASSEFRTGVADTQYF.

With respect to this clone: This sample includes further DNA sequences coding for the same CDR3. The chain has TRBV18 and TRBJ2-5; D is perhaps TRBD1 (6 bases). The germline V gene encodes CDR1 KGHSH and CDR2 LQKENI. With 4 bases removed from V and 2 bases from J, the gap between germline ends came to 8 bases. The CDR3 runs to 13 residues. The CDR3 coding sequence is TGTGCCAGCTCACAGGGGGTACAAGAGACCCAGTACTTC. This encodes CASSQGVQETQYF.

The rearrangement uses TRBV6-1 and TRBJ2-5; either TRBD1 or TRBD2 may fit D (5 bases each). The CDR3 is 14 amino acids. Germline V lookup: CDR1 MNHNS, CDR2 SASEGT. V lost 6 bases to trimming and J lost 3 bases, with 14 bases between them. The CDR3 reads CASSPSEGKETQYF. In DNA, the CDR3 is TGTGCCAGCAGCCCAAGTGAGGGGAAAGAGACCCAGTACTTC.

Concerning this clone itself: The junction departs from germline at one end; a sequencing error may be responsible. The chain recombines TRBV29-1 with TRBJ2-5; the D gene is possibly TRBD1 (6 bases). From germline, CDR1 is SQVTM and CDR2 ANQGSEA. There are 12 residues in the CDR3. CDR3 in amino acids: CSARPGQEAQYF. The CDR3 coding sequence is TGCAGCGCCAGACCGGGACAAGAGGCCCAGTACTTC.

This clone was counted between two and nine times. V is TRBV7-2 and J is TRBJ2-1, with 9 bases identical to TRBD2. The V and J ends lost 8 bases and 2 bases, in that order; junction bases with no gene match: 7. The CDR3 is 15 amino acids. Germline V lookup: CDR1 SGHTA, CDR2 FQGNSA. CDR3 in amino acids: CASARLADTYNEQFF. CDR3 in DNA: TGTGCCAGCGCAAGACTAGCGGATACCTACAATGAGCAGTTCTTC.